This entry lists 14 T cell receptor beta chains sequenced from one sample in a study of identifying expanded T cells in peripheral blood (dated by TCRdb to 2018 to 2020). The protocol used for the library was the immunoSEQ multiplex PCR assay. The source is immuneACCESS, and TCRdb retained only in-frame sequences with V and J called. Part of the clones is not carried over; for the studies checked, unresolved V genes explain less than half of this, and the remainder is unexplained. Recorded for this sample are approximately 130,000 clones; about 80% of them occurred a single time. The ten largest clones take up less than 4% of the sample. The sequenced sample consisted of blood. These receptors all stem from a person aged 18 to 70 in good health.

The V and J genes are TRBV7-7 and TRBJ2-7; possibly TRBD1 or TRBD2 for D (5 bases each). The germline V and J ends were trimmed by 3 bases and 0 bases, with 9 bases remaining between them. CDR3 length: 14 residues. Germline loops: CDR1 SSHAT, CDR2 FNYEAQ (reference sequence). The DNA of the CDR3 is TGTGCCAGCAGCTTGGGACCGAGCTCCTACGAGCAGTACTTC. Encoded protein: CASSLGPSSYEQYF.

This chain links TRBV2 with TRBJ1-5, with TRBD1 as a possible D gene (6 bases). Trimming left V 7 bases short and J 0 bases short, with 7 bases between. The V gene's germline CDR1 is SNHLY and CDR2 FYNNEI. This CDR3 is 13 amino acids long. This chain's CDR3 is CASKGDSNQPQHF. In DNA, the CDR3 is TGTGCCAGCAAGGGGGATAGCAATCAGCCCCAGCATTTT.

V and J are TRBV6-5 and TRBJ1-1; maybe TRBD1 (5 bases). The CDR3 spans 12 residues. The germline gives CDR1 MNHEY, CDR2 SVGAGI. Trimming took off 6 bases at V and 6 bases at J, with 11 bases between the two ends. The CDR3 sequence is CASSPRGPEAFF. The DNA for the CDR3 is TGTGCCAGCAGCCCTAGGGGCCCTGAAGCTTTCTTT.

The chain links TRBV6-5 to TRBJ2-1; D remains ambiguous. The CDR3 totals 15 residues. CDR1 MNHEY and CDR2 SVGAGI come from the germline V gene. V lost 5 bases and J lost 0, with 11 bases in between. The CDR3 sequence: CASSPQIISYNEQFF. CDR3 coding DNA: TGTGCCAGCAGTCCCCAGATCATCTCCTACAATGAGCAGTTCTTC.

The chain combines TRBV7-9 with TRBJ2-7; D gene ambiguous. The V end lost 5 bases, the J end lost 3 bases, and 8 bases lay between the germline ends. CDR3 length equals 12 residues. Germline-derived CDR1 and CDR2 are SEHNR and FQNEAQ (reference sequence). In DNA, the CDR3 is TGTGCCAGCAGCCAATTCATCTACGAGCAGTACTTC. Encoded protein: CASSQFIYEQYF. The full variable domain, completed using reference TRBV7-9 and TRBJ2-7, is DTGVSQNPRHKITKRGQNVTFRCDPISEHNRLYWYRQTLGQGPEFLTYFQNEAQLEKSRLLSDRFSAERPKGSFSTLEIQRTEQGDSAMYLCASSQFIYEQYFGPGTRLTVT.

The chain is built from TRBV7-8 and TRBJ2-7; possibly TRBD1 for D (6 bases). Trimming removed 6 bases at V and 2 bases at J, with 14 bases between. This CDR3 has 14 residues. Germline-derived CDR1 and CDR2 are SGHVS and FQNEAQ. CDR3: CASRPQGGTYEQYF. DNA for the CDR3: TGTGCCAGCAGGCCACAGGGTGGGACCTACGAGCAGTACTTC.

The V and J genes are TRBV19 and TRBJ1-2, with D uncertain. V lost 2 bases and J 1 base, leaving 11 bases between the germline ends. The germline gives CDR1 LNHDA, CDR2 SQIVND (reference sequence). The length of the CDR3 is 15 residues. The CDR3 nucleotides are TGTGCCAGTAGTATAATTGGAGATCTTAACTATGGCTACACCTTC. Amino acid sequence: CASSIIGDLNYGYTF.

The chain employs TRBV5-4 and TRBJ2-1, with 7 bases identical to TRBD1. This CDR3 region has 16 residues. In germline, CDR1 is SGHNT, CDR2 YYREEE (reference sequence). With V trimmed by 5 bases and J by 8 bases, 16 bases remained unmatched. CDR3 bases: TGTGCCAGCAGTTCGGTCACAGAAGACAGGGTCCATGAGCAGTTCTTC. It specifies CASSSVTEDRVHEQFF.

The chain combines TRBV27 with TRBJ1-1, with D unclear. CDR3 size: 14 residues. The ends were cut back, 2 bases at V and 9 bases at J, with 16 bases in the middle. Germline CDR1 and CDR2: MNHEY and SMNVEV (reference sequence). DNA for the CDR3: TGTGCCAGCAGTTTAGGGGTTGGTGGTTGGAAAGCTTTCTTT. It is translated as CASSLGVGGWKAFF.

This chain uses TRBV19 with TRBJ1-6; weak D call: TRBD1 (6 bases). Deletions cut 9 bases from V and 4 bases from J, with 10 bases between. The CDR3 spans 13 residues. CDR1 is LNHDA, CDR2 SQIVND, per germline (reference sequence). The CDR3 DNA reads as TGTGCCAGCGGACAGCTTTATAATTCACCCCTCCACTTT. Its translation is CASGQLYNSPLHF.

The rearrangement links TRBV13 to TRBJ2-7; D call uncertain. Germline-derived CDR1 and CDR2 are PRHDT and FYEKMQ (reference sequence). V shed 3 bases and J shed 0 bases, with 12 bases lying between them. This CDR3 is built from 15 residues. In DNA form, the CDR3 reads TGTGCCAGCAGCTTTGGGGTGAGTAACTCCTACGAGCAGTACTTC. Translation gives CASSFGVSNSYEQYF.

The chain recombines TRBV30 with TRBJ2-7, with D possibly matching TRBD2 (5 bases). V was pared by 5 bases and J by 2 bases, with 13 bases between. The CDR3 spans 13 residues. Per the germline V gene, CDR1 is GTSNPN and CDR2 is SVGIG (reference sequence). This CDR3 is CAWQGSGTYEQYF. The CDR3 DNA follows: TGTGCCTGGCAAGGGAGCGGAACCTACGAGCAGTACTTC.

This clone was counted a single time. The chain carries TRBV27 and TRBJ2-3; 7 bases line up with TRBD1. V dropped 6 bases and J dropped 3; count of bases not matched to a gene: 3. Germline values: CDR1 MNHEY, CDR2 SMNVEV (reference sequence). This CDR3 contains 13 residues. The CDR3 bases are TGTGCCAGCAGACAGGGGCGAACAGATACGCAGTATTTT. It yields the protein CASRQGRTDTQYF.

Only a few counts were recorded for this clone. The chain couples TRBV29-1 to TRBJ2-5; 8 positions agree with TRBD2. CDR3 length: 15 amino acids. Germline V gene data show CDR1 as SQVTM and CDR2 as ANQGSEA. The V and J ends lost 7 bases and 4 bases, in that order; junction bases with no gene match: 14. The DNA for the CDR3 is TGCAGCGCCCAACGGGGCGGGGGGCCTACAGAGACCCAGTACTTC. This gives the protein CSAQRGGGPTETQYF.